This T cell receptor beta chain comes out of a study of control samples from healthy donors and cancer patients. TCRdb's table, derived via immunoSEQ multiplex PCR, lists solely in-frame clones and lacks some. The sample yields 75,000 to 90,000 clones, around 89% seen once. Sequencing input: blood. This TCR derives from a man aged 45 to 65 in good health.

The CDR3: CASSLALGPTYEQYF. Written as DNA, the CDR3 is TGTGCCAGCAGCTTAGCGTTAGGACCGACCTACGAGCAGTACTTC. The V call is TRBV7-9, the J call TRBJ2-7; D not resolved. Germline loops: CDR1 SEHNR, CDR2 FQNEAQ (reference sequence). This CDR3 is built from 15 residues. V lost 0 bases and J lost 2, with 11 bases in between.